This T cell receptor (beta chain) was identified in a study of T cells in Graves' hyperthyroidism and ophthalmopathy. About the study: Blood from the periphery was taken at initial diagnosis, before any treatment.

The CDR3 runs 16 residues. The germline gives CDR1 MNHNS, CDR2 SASEGT. V was trimmed by 2 bases and J by 0 bases, leaving 10 bases between them. RNA transcripts gave rise to amplified TCR beta CDR3 regions. RT-PCR in the first round (using the HTBI primer set) targeted the TCR CDR3. TCRdb reprocessed the multiplex PCR reads via MiXCR and lists one record per CDR3 protein. The sample holds about 330,000 distinct CDR3 sequences, about 13% seen once. This clonotype was counted a few times. Patients showing uncontrolled infection, other autoimmune disease, pregnancy or lactation were ineligible. V and J are TRBV6-1 and TRBJ2-2; either TRBD1 or TRBD2 may fit D (6 bases each). Sequencing input: blood. The sequence was obtained from a woman in her thirties or forties with Graves' ophthalmopathy. The CDR3 DNA follows: TGTGCCAGCAGTGAAAGGGGGGCCCCGAACACCGGGGAGCTGTTTTTT. Translation: CASSERGAPNTGELFF.